Presented here are 29 T cell receptor beta chains from one specimen sequenced in a study of vaccination and CD4 T cells after COVID-19. No cognate antigen is known for these TCRs. As for treatment: approximately 9-day PBMC culture with coronavirus spike peptide pools or control peptides (ViraFEST assay). It was before the COVID-19 pandemic (2011-2018) that the unexposed donor's CD4+ T cells were collected. Cultured CD4+ T cells had their DNA profiled by the Oncomine TCR Beta short-read assay. From CD4+ T cells that had been cultured, genomic DNA was extracted. TCRdb called the PCR reads again in MiXCR, with one record for every CDR3 protein. The sample contains over 9,000 distinct CDR3 sequences, about 39% of which appear only once. The sequenced sample was CD4+ T cells from blood, cultured in vitro. The receptors were gathered from a human donor in good health.

The V gene is TRBV20-1, the J gene TRBJ1-1, with no clear D. CDR3 length: 12 residues. The V end was cut by 3 bases, the J end by 0 bases, with 5 bases between. Germline CDR1 is DFQATT and CDR2 is SNEGSKA (reference sequence). In nucleotides, the CDR3 is TGCAGTGCTAGGCCGGTGAACACTGAAGCTTTCTTT. Translation gives CSARPVNTEAFF.

The rearrangement uses TRBV7-3 and TRBJ2-3; perhaps TRBD2 as D (6 bases). CDR3 length equals 14 residues. Germline V CDR1 and CDR2: SGHTA, FQGTGA. Trimming shortened V by 1 base and J by 3 bases, and 8 bases separated the two germline ends. The CDR3 coding sequence is TGTGCCAGCAGCTTAAACCGGGGGACAGATACGCAGTATTTT. Protein product: CASSLNRGTDTQYF. Supplemented by reference TRBV7-3 and TRBJ2-3, the full variable domain reads GAGVSQTPSNKVTEKGKYVELRCDPISGHTALYWYRQSLGQGPEFLIYFQGTGAADDSGLPNDRFFAVRPEGSVSTLKIQRTERGDSAVYLCASSLNRGTDTQYFGPGTRLTVL.

The chain employs TRBV7-9 and TRBJ1-2; D might be TRBD1 (5 bases). The V end lost 1 base, the J end lost 6 bases, and 6 bases lay between the germline ends. From germline, CDR1 is SEHNR and CDR2 FQNEAQ (reference sequence). CDR3 length: 12 residues. This CDR3 is CASSLVGDGYTF. The CDR3 DNA reads TGTGCCAGCAGCTTAGTGGGGGATGGCTACACCTTC.

This clonotype was observed a handful of times. The V call is TRBV6-1, the J call TRBJ2-2; maybe TRBD1 (6 bases). V lost 6 bases and J lost 4, with 15 bases in between. Germline V gene sequence: CDR1 MNHNS, CDR2 SASEGT. The CDR3 extends over 15 amino acids. CDR3 sequence (DNA): TGTGCCAGCAGACCTGCCGGGACACGCACCGGGGAGCTGTTTTTT. Protein: CASRPAGTRTGELFF.

The chain carries TRBV28 and TRBJ2-1; D call uncertain. The V and J ends lost 7 bases and 9 bases respectively, with 13 bases between them. CDR3 length: 12 residues. Germline V lookup: CDR1 MDHEN, CDR2 SYDVKM. CDR3 DNA: TGTGCCAGCACCAGAGCGTTCTCTGAGCAGTTCTTC. It encodes CASTRAFSEQFF.

The CDR3, as DNA: TGTGCCAGCAGTGCTGACAGGGGACGGCAGCCCCAGCATTTT. Translated, it gives CASSADRGRQPQHF. The chain is built from TRBV2 and TRBJ1-5, with 8 bases fitting TRBD1. CDR1 and CDR2 from the germline V gene are SNHLY and FYNNEI. The CDR3 is 14 residues long. V shed 4 bases, J shed 7 bases, and the junction held 6 bases outside the gene matches.

The chain employs TRBV2 and TRBJ2-7; D is unclear. Germline V gives CDR1 SNHLY, CDR2 FYNNEI. Trimming took off 0 bases at V and 12 bases at J, with 6 bases between the two ends. The CDR3 consists of 10 residues. Here the CDR3 DNA reads TGTGCCAGCAGTGAAGCGCTTCTGTACTTC. It translates to CASSEALLYF.

In this sample, this clonotype turned up a few times. The CDR3 spells CASSLNYGYTF. DNA of the CDR3: TGTGCCAGCAGTCTCAACTATGGCTACACCTTC. The chain recombines TRBV28 with TRBJ1-2; D is ambiguous. Trimming took 5 bases from V and 2 from J, leaving 3 bases between them. The CDR3 totals 11 residues. Germline-derived CDR1 and CDR2 are MDHEN and SYDVKM.

This clonotype occurred a few times. The V and J genes are TRBV6-1 and TRBJ2-7; D might be TRBD2 (6 bases). V was clipped by 5 bases and J by 3 bases, with 20 bases between them. The CDR3 is 16 residues long. The germline V gene has CDR1 MNHNS and CDR2 SASEGT. This CDR3 reads CASSPGGASLFYEQYF. The CDR3 DNA reads as TGTGCCAGCAGTCCCGGCGGGGCCTCATTATTCTACGAGCAGTACTTC.

As concerns this clonotype: Relative to the germline gene, one junction end is altered; a read error may explain this. The V gene is TRBV7-7, the J gene TRBJ2-3; D is unclear. Germline V lookup: CDR1 SSHAT, CDR2 FNYEAQ (reference sequence). This CDR3 region has 13 residues. For the CDR3, the DNA is TGTGCTAGCAGCTTAGCAGGCCTTAATACGCAGTATTTT. Its protein product is CASSLAGLNTQYF.

The V gene is TRBV6-2 or TRBV6-3, the J gene TRBJ2-1; 8 positions match TRBD1. The CDR3 length is 14 residues. V lost 5 bases and J lost 7; bases outside the gene matches: 7. The germline gives CDR1 MNHEY, CDR2 SVGEGT. In DNA, the CDR3 is TGTGCCAGCAGTCGGACAGGGCCGCCTAATGAGCAGTTCTTC. Its translation: CASSRTGPPNEQFF.

The genes are TRBV2 and TRBJ2-7, with D possibly being TRBD1 (5 bases). Trimming took 8 bases from V and 3 from J, leaving 11 bases between them. CDR1 and CDR2 from the germline V gene are SNHLY and FYNNEI. This CDR3 contains 12 residues. CDR3 bases: TGTGCCAGCGACAGCGAATTCTACGAGCAGTACTTC. Its protein is CASDSEFYEQYF.

The CDR3 reads CASSYPTGTQPQHF. The CDR3, as DNA: TGTGCCAGCAGTTATCCTACAGGGACCCAGCCCCAGCATTTT. The chain links TRBV6-2 or TRBV6-3 to TRBJ1-5, with a tentative D call TRBD1 (6 bases). V lost 3 bases and J 7 bases, leaving 13 bases between the germline ends. Germline CDR1 and CDR2: MNHEY and SVGEGT. The CDR3 runs to 14 residues.

V is TRBV6-2 or TRBV6-3 and J is TRBJ2-3; 8 bases are shared with TRBD2. J was trimmed by 14 bases and V by 7 bases; bases with no gene match: 23. This CDR3 is 16 amino acids long. The germline V gene encodes CDR1 MNHEY and CDR2 SVGEGT. CDR3 in amino acids: CASTPRVLAVPVFWYF. CDR3 sequence (DNA): TGTGCCAGCACCCCTCGGGTACTAGCGGTCCCTGTCTTCTGGTATTTT.

The chain is built from TRBV6-4 and TRBJ2-1, with 10 bases lining up with TRBD2. The V segment lost 0 bases and the J segment 2 bases; nucleotides outside the gene matches: 1. This CDR3 comprises 16 residues. Germline CDR1 and CDR2: MRHNA and SNTAGT. The CDR3 loop reads CASSDSLAGPYNEQFF. CDR3 coding DNA: TGTGCCAGCAGTGACTCACTAGCGGGACCCTACAATGAGCAGTTCTTC.

The genes are TRBV6-4 and TRBJ1-6, with D maybe TRBD1 (5 bases). Germline V gives CDR1 MRHNA, CDR2 SNTAGT. The CDR3 runs to 14 residues. This CDR3 reads CTFLRQNYNSPLHF. As DNA, the CDR3 is TGTACCTTTCTCCGACAGAATTATAATTCACCCCTCCACTTT.

V usage is TRBV6-1 and J usage is TRBJ2-1, with D maybe TRBD2 (5 bases). The V gene's germline CDR1 is MNHNS and CDR2 SASEGT. The V gene lost 9 bases and the J gene lost 2 bases, with 11 bases spanning the gap. The CDR3 sequence is 13 residues long. Written as DNA, the CDR3 is TGTGCCAGTTTTACTAGGACCTACAATGAGCAGTTCTTC. It encodes CASFTRTYNEQFF.

This clonotype was observed a handful of times. The chain combines TRBV6-1 with TRBJ2-6; no firm D call. The CDR3 length is 14 residues. Looked up from germline, CDR1 is MNHNS and CDR2 is SASEGT. V was shortened by 8 bases and J by 0 bases, with 8 bases between the two germline ends. The CDR3 loop is CASRRSSGANVLTF. The CDR3 DNA follows: TGTGCCAGCCGGCGGAGCTCTGGGGCCAACGTCCTGACTTTC.

This clonotype appeared a few times. The rearrangement links TRBV7-6 to TRBJ2-3; D ambiguous. Germline CDR1 is SGHVS and CDR2 is FNYEAQ. Trimming left V 6 bases short and J 4 bases short, with 23 bases between. The CDR3 is 17 residues long. CDR3 in amino acids: CASRNNPPTMSPDTQYF. The CDR3 coding sequence is TGTGCCAGCAGAAATAACCCCCCTACTATGAGCCCAGATACGCAGTATTTT.

The gene calls are TRBV6-5 and TRBJ1-3; D is unclear. The CDR3 is 14 residues long. V shed 2 bases and J shed 0 bases, with 5 bases lying between them. Per germline, CDR1 MNHEY and CDR2 SVGAGI. CDR3 nucleotide sequence: TGTGCCAGCAGTTACACAGTCTCTGGAAACACCATATATTTT. It translates to CASSYTVSGNTIYF.

The chain has TRBV2 and TRBJ2-7; D is uncertain. CDR1 and CDR2 (germline): SNHLY, FYNNEI. The V end was cut by 10 bases, the J end by 2 bases, with 21 bases between. The CDR3 is made up of 15 amino acids. Here the CDR3 DNA reads TGTGCCACCATAAGGGATCCGGGCCCAACCTACGAGCAGTACTTC. Amino acid sequence: CATIRDPGPTYEQYF.

This clonotype has just a few counts. This chain links TRBV2 with TRBJ2-2, with 9 positions matching TRBD2. V dropped 7 bases and J dropped 6; count of bases not matched to a gene: 9. CDR3 length equals 15 residues. Germline V gene sequence: CDR1 SNHLY, CDR2 FYNNEI. As DNA, the CDR3 is TGTGCCAGCACCGGGACTAGCACAATGGCCGGGGAGCTGTTTTTT. It specifies CASTGTSTMAGELFF.

This chain uses TRBV24-1 with TRBJ2-3, with TRBD2 identical over 9 bases. Trimming cost V 1 base and J 1 base; bases outside gene matches: 5. This CDR3 is built from 17 residues. CDR1 is KGHDR and CDR2 is SFDVKD in the germline V gene. The CDR3 DNA is TGTGCCACCAGTGATTTTTGGCGGGGGGGAGGCACAGATACGCAGTATTTT. Its protein product is CATSDFWRGGGTDTQYF.

CDR3 in amino acids: CASDRGGPAFF. The CDR3 DNA reads TGTGCCAGCGATCGGGGGGGTCCAGCTTTCTTT. The chain combines TRBV6-1 with TRBJ1-1; possible D gene TRBD1, 5 bases. Germline CDR1 and CDR2: MNHNS and SASEGT. The CDR3 sequence is 11 residues long. V was cut by 8 bases and J by 10 bases, with 14 bases left in between.

V is TRBV20-1 and J is TRBJ2-7; TRBD2 matches 8 bases. Losses at the gene ends were 5 bases for V and 6 bases for J; bases not matched to a gene: 6. Germline values: CDR1 DFQATT, CDR2 SNEGSKA (reference sequence). The CDR3 is made up of 12 amino acids. CDR3 amino acids: CSASQREREQYF. In nucleotides, the CDR3 is TGCAGTGCTTCCCAGCGGGAGCGCGAGCAGTACTTC.

The rearrangement joins TRBV19 to TRBJ1-3; D possibly corresponds to TRBD1 (6 bases). Germline-derived CDR1 and CDR2 are LNHDA and SQIVND (reference sequence). V lost 5 bases and J lost 1, with 12 bases in between. This CDR3 is built from 15 residues. The DNA for the CDR3 is TGTGCCAGTAGTCTTTTTACAGGGTCTGGAAACACCATATATTTT. Translated: CASSLFTGSGNTIYF.

Turning to this clonotype: An end of the junction does not agree with germline; a read error may underlie this. This chain connects TRBV20-1 to TRBJ2-1, with D perhaps matching TRBD1 (5 bases). Germline assignment: CDR1 DFQATT and CDR2 SNEGSKA (reference sequence). The CDR3 loop spans 13 amino acids. CDR3 sequence reads: CSAREAGYSEQFF. CDR3 nucleotide sequence: TGCAGTGCTAGAGAGGCAGGGTACAGTGAGCAGTTCTTC.

The V and J genes are TRBV7-9 and TRBJ2-7; 11 nucleotides align to TRBD2. CDR1 is SEHNR and CDR2 is FQNEAQ in the germline V gene (reference sequence). This CDR3 comprises 15 residues. Trimming removed 2 bases from V and 6 bases from J; junction bases left unmatched: 6. This chain's CDR3 is CASSLQTSGTGEQYF. DNA of the CDR3: TGTGCCAGCAGCTTACAGACTAGCGGGACGGGCGAGCAGTACTTC.

This clonotype was observed a handful of times. The rearrangement uses TRBV9 and TRBJ1-1; D gene ambiguous. This CDR3 comprises 13 residues. Trimming took 3 bases from V and 6 from J, leaving 12 bases between them. The germline gives CDR1 SGDLS, CDR2 YYNGEE. The CDR3 spells CASSAIGRAEAFF. CDR3 DNA: TGTGCCAGCAGCGCCATAGGAAGGGCTGAAGCTTTCTTT.